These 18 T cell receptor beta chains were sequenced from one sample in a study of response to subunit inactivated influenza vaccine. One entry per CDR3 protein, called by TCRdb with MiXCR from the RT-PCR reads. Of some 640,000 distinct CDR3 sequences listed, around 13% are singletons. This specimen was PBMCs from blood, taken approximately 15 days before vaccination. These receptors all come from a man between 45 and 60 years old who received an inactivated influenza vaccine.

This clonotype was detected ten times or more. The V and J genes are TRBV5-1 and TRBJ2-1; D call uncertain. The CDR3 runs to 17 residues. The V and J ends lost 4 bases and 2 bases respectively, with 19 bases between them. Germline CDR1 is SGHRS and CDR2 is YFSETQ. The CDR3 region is CASSPSLNVMAYNEQFF. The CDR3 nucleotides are TGCGCCAGCAGCCCATCATTAAATGTAATGGCCTACAATGAGCAGTTCTTC.

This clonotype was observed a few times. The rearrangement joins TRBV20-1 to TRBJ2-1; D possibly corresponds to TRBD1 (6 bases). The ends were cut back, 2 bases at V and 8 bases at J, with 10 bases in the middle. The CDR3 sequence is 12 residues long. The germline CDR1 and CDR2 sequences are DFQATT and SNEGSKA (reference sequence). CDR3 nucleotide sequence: TGCAGTGCTAGACCGGGACAACATGAGCAGTTCTTC. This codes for CSARPGQHEQFF.

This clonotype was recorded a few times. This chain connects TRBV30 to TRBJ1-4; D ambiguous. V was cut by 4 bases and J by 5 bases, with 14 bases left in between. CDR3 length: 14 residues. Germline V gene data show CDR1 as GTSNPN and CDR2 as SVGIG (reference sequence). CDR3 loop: CAWTSDGLNEKLFF. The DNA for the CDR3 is TGTGCCTGGACCTCGGACGGACTAAATGAAAAACTGTTTTTT.

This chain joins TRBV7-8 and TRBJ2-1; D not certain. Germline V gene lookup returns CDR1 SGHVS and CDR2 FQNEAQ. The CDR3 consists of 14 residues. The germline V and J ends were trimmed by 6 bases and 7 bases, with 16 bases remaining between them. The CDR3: CASRGWANINEQFF. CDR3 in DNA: TGTGCCAGCAGGGGATGGGCTAACATAAATGAGCAGTTCTTC.

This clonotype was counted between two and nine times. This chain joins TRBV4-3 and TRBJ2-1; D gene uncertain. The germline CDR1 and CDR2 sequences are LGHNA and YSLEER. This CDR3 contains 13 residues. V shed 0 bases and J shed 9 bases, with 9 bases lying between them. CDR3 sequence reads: CASSQDMRSEQFF. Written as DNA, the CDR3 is TGCGCCAGCAGCCAAGATATGAGGTCTGAGCAGTTCTTC.

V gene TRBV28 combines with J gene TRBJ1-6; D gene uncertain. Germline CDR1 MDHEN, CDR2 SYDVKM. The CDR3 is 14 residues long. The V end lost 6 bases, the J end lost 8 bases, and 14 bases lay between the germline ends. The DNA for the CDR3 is TGTGCCAGCAGCCCCCTACTATCGGATTCACCCCTCCACTTT. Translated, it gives CASSPLLSDSPLHF.

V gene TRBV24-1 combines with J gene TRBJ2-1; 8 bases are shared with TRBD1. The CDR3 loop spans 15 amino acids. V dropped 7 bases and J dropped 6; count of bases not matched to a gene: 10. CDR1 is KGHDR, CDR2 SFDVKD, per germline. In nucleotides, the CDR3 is TGTGCCACCAGCGTACCCGGGACAGGCCGCAATGAGCAGTTCTTC. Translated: CATSVPGTGRNEQFF.

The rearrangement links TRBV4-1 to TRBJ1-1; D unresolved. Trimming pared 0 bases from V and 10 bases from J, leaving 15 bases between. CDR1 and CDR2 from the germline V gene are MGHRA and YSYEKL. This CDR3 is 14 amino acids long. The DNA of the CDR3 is TGCGCCAGCAGCCAAGATACGGCCGGTCTGATAGCTTTCTTT. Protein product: CASSQDTAGLIAFF.

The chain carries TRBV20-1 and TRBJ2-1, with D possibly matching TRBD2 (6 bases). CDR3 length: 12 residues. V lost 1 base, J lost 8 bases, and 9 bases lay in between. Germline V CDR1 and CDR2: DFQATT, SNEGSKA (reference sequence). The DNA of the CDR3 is TGCAGTGCTAGAGTGACTAGTTATGAGCAGTTCTTC. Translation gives CSARVTSYEQFF.

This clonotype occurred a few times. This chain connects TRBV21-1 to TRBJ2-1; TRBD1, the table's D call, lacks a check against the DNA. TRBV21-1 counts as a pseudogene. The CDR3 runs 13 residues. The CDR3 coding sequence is TGTGCCAGCAGCAAGTTGGGGGGCTATGAGCAGTTCTTC. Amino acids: CASSKLGGYEQFF.

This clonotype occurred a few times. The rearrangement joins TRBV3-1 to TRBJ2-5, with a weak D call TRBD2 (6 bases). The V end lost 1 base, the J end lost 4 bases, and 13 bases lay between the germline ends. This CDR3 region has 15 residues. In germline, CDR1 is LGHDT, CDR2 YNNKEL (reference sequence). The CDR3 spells CASSQGAGRLETQYF. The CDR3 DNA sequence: TGTGCCAGCAGCCAAGGTGCAGGGAGGTTAGAGACCCAGTACTTC.

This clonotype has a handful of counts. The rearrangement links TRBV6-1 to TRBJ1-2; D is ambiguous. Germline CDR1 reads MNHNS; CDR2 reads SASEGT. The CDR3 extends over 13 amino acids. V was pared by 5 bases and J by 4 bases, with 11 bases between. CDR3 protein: CASSSGPVYGYTF. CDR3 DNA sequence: TGTGCCAGCAGTAGCGGACCAGTCTATGGCTACACCTTC.

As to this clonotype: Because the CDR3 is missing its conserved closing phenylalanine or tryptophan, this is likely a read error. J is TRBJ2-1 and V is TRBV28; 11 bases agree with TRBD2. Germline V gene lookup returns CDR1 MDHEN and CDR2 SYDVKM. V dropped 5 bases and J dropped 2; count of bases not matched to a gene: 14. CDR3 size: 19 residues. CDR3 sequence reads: CASSPITNLAGGPYNEQFS. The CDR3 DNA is TGTGCCAGCAGTCCTATTACGAACCTAGCGGGAGGACCCTACAATGAGCAGTTCTCC.

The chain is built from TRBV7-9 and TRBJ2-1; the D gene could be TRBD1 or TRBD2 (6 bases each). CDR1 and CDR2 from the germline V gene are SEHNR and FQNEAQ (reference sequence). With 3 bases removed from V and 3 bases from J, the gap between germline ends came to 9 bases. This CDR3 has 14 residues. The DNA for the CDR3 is TGTGCCAGCAGCTTGGAGGGGGTCTACAATGAGCAGTTCTTC. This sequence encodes CASSLEGVYNEQFF.

The CDR3 DNA reads as TGTGCCAGCAGTCTGTCACAGGGGGCGCTTACTGAAGCTTTCTTT. This codes for CASSLSQGALTEAFF. The chain carries TRBV27 and TRBJ1-1; 9 bases map to TRBD1. Germline trimming cut 5 bases from V and 5 bases from J; bases unmatched to any gene: 9. Germline loops: CDR1 MNHEY, CDR2 SMNVEV (reference sequence). This CDR3 region has 15 residues.

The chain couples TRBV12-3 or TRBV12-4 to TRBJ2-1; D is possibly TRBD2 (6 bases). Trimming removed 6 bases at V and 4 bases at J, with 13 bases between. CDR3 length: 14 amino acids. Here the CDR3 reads CASSVSGQYNEQFF. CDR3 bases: TGTGCCAGCAGCGTTAGCGGACAATACAATGAGCAGTTCTTC.

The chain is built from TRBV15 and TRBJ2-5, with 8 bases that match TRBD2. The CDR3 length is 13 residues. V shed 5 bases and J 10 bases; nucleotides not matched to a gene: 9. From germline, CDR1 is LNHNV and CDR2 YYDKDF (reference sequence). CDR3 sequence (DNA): TGTGCCACCAGCGGGGCACGACTAGCGTTCCAGTACTTC. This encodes CATSGARLAFQYF.

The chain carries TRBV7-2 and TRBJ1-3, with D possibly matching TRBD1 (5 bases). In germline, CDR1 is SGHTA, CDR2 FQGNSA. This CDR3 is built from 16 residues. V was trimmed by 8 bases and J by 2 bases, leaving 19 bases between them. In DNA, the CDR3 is TGTGCCAGCTCAACCTACCAAACGGGGGCTGGAAACACCATATATTTT. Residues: CASSTYQTGAGNTIYF.